This TCR beta chain was obtained from a study of blood T cells in healthy people across ages. Combining a sample-barcoded 5' primer with a J-beta primer mix, a second PCR ran for roughly 6 to 12 cycles. TCRdb re-analysed the 5' RACE reads in MiXCR, keeping a single row per CDR3 protein. The table has over 700,000 distinct CDR3 sequences, around 25% seen once. The sample also formed part of further work on T cells of mothers and their children. This second study says: The people who donated were a few healthy Caucasian mothers and their six children.

This clonotype was sampled from a boy under 18 in good health. Input material: blood.

CDR3 nucleotides: TGTGCCAGCAGTTCCCGGGGGGACAGAGAGACCCAGTACTTC. Its translation: CASSSRGDRETQYF. V usage is TRBV12-3 or TRBV12-4 and J usage is TRBJ2-5; D is perhaps TRBD1 or TRBD2 (7 bases each). V was clipped by 4 bases and J by 4 bases, with 13 bases between them. The length of the CDR3 is 14 residues.